Sequencing of this TCR beta chain was carried out in a study of spatial heterogeneity in lung cancer. Each TCR cDNA molecule bore a unique molecular identifier. MiXCR, run by TCRdb on the 5' RACE reads, gives a single entry per CDR3 protein. Here the sample spans some 100,000 distinct CDR3 sequences, 10% to 15% being singletons. This clonotype was observed at least ten times. Time point here: sample taken at primary tumor resection. Unsorted whole RNA of tumor, nontumor lung or frozen PBMC was sequenced. The sequencing here drew on PBMCs, taken at surgery. This clonotype was sampled from a male donor with early-stage non-small cell lung cancer.

The CDR3 protein is CASSQLAGLTDTQYF. CDR3 in DNA: TGTGCCAGCAGTCAACTAGCGGGCCTTACAGATACGCAGTATTTT. J is TRBJ2-3 and V is TRBV12-3 or TRBV12-4, with 9 bases fitting TRBD2. V shed 5 bases and J 3 bases; nucleotides not matched to a gene: 6. The CDR3 runs to 15 residues.